Listed here are 2 T cell receptor beta chains from one sample, sequenced in a study of Graves' ophthalmopathy and Graves' hyperthyroidism. From RNA, the CDR3 regions of TCR beta chains were amplified and sequenced. HTBI primers served in a first-round RT-PCR, which a second-round multiplex PCR followed. In TCRdb, the multiplex PCR reads were re-called with MiXCR into one record per CDR3 protein. Of under 250,000 distinct CDR3 sequences detected, roughly a fifth appear once; the ten largest clones hold roughly 42%. The sequencing input was peripheral blood. These receptors were collected from a woman in her forties or fifties with Graves' ophthalmopathy.

This clonotype was observed at least ten times. The V gene is TRBV10-3, the J gene TRBJ1-1; 9 bases map to TRBD1. V was clipped by 11 bases and J by 7 bases; unmatched bases: 5. The V gene's germline CDR1 is ENHRY and CDR2 SYGVKD. The CDR3 has 11 residues. CDR3 residues: CAVGTGFEAFF. The CDR3 region has the DNA TGTGCCGTTGGGACAGGGTTTGAAGCTTTCTTT.

V gene TRBV12-3 or TRBV12-4 combines with J gene TRBJ1-1; D unresolved. Trimming stripped 2 bases from V and 3 bases from J, with 7 bases between. This CDR3 has 13 amino acids. The CDR3 here is CASSLLVDTEAFF. The CDR3 coding sequence is TGTGCCAGCAGTTTACTGGTGGACACTGAAGCTTTCTTT.